A selection of T cell receptor beta chains follows, all from one sample in a study of blood T cell repertoires in COVID-19. Clones were read by immunoSEQ multiplex PCR, and TCRdb kept only the in-frame ones, dropping some. The table shows approximately 16,000 clones, with around 88% occurring only once. Sequenced sample: peripheral blood. These receptors all stem from a human donor in a cohort sampled during active COVID-19. Each CDR3 is given with its conserved first and last residue. The order of the fields is V gene, J gene, clone size, D gene, CDR3 protein, CDR3 DNA. D genes are given only for firm matches. Clone size is not always given. Where it is, it says once, few, many or a class for expanded clones.

TRBV7-9	TRBJ1-1	NA	NA	CASSGRGPNTEAFF	TGTGCCAGCAGCGGAAGGGGTCCGAACACTGAAGCTTTCTTT
TRBV5-1	TRBJ2-5	NA	NA	CASSLSQMFQETQYF	TGCGCCAGCAGCTTGTCACAGATGTTTCAAGAGACCCAGTACTTC
TRBV3-1/TRBV3-2	TRBJ2-3	NA	TRBD2	CASSPGLAGGHYTQYF	TGTGCCAGCAGCCCTGGACTAGCGGGGGGGCATTATACGCAGTATTTT
TRBV7-9	TRBJ1-1	NA	NA	CASSPGVGSAEAFF	TGTGCCAGCAGCCCCGGTGTAGGGAGCGCTGAAGCTTTCTTT
TRBV19	TRBJ1-2	NA	NA	CASSKELYGYTF	TGTGCCAGTAGTAAGGAGCTCTATGGCTACACCTTC
TRBV10-3	TRBJ2-1	NA	NA	CAISATPGSSYNEQFF	TGTGCCATCAGTGCCACTCCAGGGTCCTCCTACAATGAGCAGTTCTTC
TRBV28	TRBJ1-5	once	TRBD1	CASSRDRGNQPQHF	TGTGCCAGCAGCCGGGACAGGGGCAATCAGCCCCAGCATTTT
TRBV12-5	TRBJ2-3	NA	TRBD2	CASARARGLLAGGADTQYF	TGTGCTAGTGCCCGGGCCAGGGGGTTACTAGCGGGGGGCGCAGATACGCAGTATTTT
TRBV9	TRBJ2-2	NA	NA	CASSFRYTGELFF	TGTGCCAGCAGCTTTAGATACACCGGGGAGCTGTTTTTT
TRBV19	TRBJ2-3	once	TRBD2	CASSLTSTSATDTQYF	TGTGCCAGTAGTCTTACCTCGACTAGCGCAACGGATACGCAGTATTTT
TRBV3-1/TRBV3-2	TRBJ2-7	NA	NA	CASSPRLSSSSYEQYF	TGTGCCAGCAGCCCTCGTCTGTCTTCTAGCTCCTACGAGCAGTACTTC
TRBV7-6	TRBJ2-7	NA	NA	CASSYGQGGSYEQYF	TGTGCCAGCAGCTACGGACAGGGAGGGAGCTACGAGCAGTACTTC
TRBV7-9	TRBJ2-1	NA	TRBD2	CASSLGSGGAVDEQFF	TGTGCCAGCAGCTTAGGGAGCGGGGGGGCCGTCGATGAGCAGTTCTTC
TRBV5-5	TRBJ2-7	NA	NA	CASSLVRELAYEQYF	TGTGCCAGCAGCTTGGTCCGGGAATTGGCCTACGAGCAGTACTTC
TRBV30	TRBJ2-3	NA	TRBD2	CAWTSGVRGARTDTQYF	TGTGCCTGGACTAGCGGGGTACGTGGGGCCCGCACAGATACGCAGTATTTT
TRBV2	TRBJ1-3	once	TRBD1	CASRQGNSGNTIYF	TGTGCCAGCCGACAGGGAAACTCTGGAAACACCATATATTTT
TRBV30	TRBJ2-1	NA	NA	CAWRNRDEQFF	TGTGCCTGGAGGAATCGGGATGAGCAGTTCTTC
TRBV7-9	TRBJ1-3	NA	NA	CASSLGAGNTIYF	TGTGCCAGCAGTCTTGGAGCTGGAAACACCATATATTTT
TRBV5-6	TRBJ2-7	NA	TRBD1	CASSPEWTGGSAGHEQYF	TGTGCCAGCAGCCCCGAGTGGACAGGGGGAAGCGCGGGCCACGAGCAGTACTTC
TRBV10-2	TRBJ1-3	NA	NA	CASSESDVARDTIYF	TGCGCCAGCAGTGAGTCGGACGTAGCGAGAGACACCATATATTTT
TRBV3-1/TRBV3-2	TRBJ2-7	once	NA	CASGPGEGYEQYF	TGTGCCAGCGGGCCCGGTGAGGGCTACGAGCAGTACTTC
TRBV2	TRBJ1-2	NA	NA	CASSAVRVYTF	TGTGCCAGCAGTGCCGTTCGGGTCTACACCTTC
TRBV24-1	TRBJ1-2	NA	TRBD1	CATSDLLPGTGFGYTF	TGTGCCACCAGTGATTTGCTCCCCGGGACAGGGTTTGGCTACACCTTC
TRBV5-1	TRBJ1-3	NA	NA	CASSSENPGNTIYF	TGCGCCAGCAGCTCTGAGAATCCTGGAAACACCATATATTTT
TRBV10-2	TRBJ2-7	NA	TRBD2	CASSESGTSKQYF	TGCGCCAGCAGTGAGTCCGGGACTAGCAAGCAGTACTTC
TRBV6-1	TRBJ1-3	NA	NA	CASSAGGNGLSGNTIYF	TGTGCCAGCAGTGCCGGGGGTAACGGACTATCTGGAAACACCATATATTTT
TRBV18	TRBJ2-7	NA	TRBD2	CASSPTGGSYEQYF	TGTGCCAGCTCACCAACGGGGGGGAGCTACGAGCAGTACTTC
TRBV28	TRBJ2-2	NA	NA	CASSSFRGNTGELFF	TGTGCCAGCAGTTCATTCAGGGGGAACACCGGGGAGCTGTTTTTT
TRBV13	TRBJ1-2	NA	TRBD1	CASSSWTGGIYGYTF	TGTGCCAGCAGTTCATGGACAGGGGGCATCTATGGCTACACCTTC
TRBV30	TRBJ1-5	NA	NA	CAWSVAGRVNQPQHF	TGTGCCTGGAGTGTAGCCGGGAGGGTCAATCAGCCCCAGCATTTT
TRBV27	TRBJ2-7	NA	NA	CASSLYHTPSEQYF	TGTGCCAGCAGTTTATACCACACACCCTCCGAGCAGTACTTC
TRBV3-1/TRBV3-2	TRBJ1-2	NA	NA	CASSQEGQPTPYGYTF	TGTGCCAGCAGCCAAGAAGGACAGCCCACCCCCTATGGCTACACCTTC
TRBV5-1	TRBJ2-5	NA	TRBD1	CASSPGQGWRETQYF	TGCGCCAGCAGCCCCGGACAGGGGTGGAGGGAGACCCAGTACTTC
TRBV21-1	TRBJ2-5	NA	NA	CASRERTQETQYF	TGTGCCAGCAGGGAACGGACTCAAGAGACCCAGTACTTC
TRBV5-6	TRBJ2-3	NA	TRBD1	CASSPGQDPTYSTDTQYF	TGTGCCAGCAGCCCCGGACAGGACCCGACATATAGCACAGATACGCAGTATTTT
TRBV19	TRBJ1-5	NA	NA	CASSIVNQPQHF	TGTGCCAGTAGTATAGTAAATCAGCCCCAGCATTTT
TRBV27	TRBJ1-1	NA	NA	CASSFGGGVGNTEAFF	TGTGCCAGCAGTTTCGGTGGGGGGGTGGGGAACACTGAAGCTTTCTTT
TRBV19	TRBJ2-3	NA	TRBD1	CASSQSPGTGGPDTQYF	TGTGCCAGTAGTCAAAGTCCCGGGACAGGGGGCCCAGATACGCAGTATTTT
TRBV28	TRBJ2-7	NA	TRBD1	CASRHDRAARGYEQYF	TGTGCCAGCCGCCACGACAGGGCCGCTAGGGGCTACGAGCAGTACTTC
TRBV19	TRBJ2-5	NA	TRBD2	CASSRLAGAQETQYF	TGTGCCAGTAGTAGGCTAGCGGGGGCCCAAGAGACCCAGTACTTC
TRBV2	TRBJ2-5	NA	TRBD2	CASSEQRGLLSGTQYF	TGTGCCAGCAGTGAGCAGCGGGGGCTCCTCTCAGGGACCCAGTACTTC
TRBV6-2/TRBV6-3	TRBJ2-7	NA	TRBD2	CASSYSPGLANEQYF	TGTGCCAGCAGTTACTCCCCGGGACTAGCGAACGAGCAGTACTTC
TRBV1	TRBJ2-7	few	NA	CTSKRSRPGYEQYF	TGCACCAGCAAAAGGAGTAGGCCTGGCTACGAGCAGTACTTC
TRBV7-8	TRBJ2-6	once	TRBD2	CASSLVSGVSSGANVLTF	TGTGCCAGCAGCTTAGTTAGCGGGGTCTCTTCTGGGGCCAACGTCCTGACTTTC
TRBV18	TRBJ1-2	NA	NA	CASSPAQLGGYTF	TGTGCCAGCTCACCGGCCCAGCTCGGGGGCTACACCTTC
TRBV2	TRBJ1-5	NA	TRBD1	CASRPRQGADQPQHF	TGTGCCAGCAGACCCAGACAGGGGGCAGATCAGCCCCAGCATTTT